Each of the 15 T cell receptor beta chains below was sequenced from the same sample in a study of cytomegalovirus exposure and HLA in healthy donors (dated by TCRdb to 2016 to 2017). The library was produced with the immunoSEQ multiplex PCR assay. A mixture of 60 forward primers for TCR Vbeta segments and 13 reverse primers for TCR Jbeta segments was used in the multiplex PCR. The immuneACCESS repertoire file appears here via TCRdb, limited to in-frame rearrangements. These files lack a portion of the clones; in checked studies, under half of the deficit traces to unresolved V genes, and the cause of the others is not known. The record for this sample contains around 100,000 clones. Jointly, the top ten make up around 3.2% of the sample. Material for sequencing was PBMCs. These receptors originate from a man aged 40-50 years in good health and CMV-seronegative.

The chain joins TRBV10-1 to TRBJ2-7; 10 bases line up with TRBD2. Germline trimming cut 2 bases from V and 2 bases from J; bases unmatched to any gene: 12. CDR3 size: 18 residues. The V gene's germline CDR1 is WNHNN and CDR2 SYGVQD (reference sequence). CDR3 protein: CASSEMMLAGVVTYEQYF. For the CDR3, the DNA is TGCGCCAGCAGTGAGATGATGCTAGCGGGAGTGGTTACCTACGAGCAGTACTTC.

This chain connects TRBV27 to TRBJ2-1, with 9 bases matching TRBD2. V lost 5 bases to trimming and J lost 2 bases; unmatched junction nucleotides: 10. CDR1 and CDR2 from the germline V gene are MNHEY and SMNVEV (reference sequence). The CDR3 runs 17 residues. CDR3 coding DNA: TGTGCCAGCAGTCCCCCTCTGAGCGGGAGGACCTACAATGAGCAGTTCTTC. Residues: CASSPPLSGRTYNEQFF.

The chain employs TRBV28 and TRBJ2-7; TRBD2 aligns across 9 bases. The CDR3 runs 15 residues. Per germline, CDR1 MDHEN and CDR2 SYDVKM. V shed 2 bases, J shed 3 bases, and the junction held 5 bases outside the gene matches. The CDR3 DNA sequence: TGTGCCAGCAGTTTAGGGCTAGCGGGACACTACGAGCAGTACTTC. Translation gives CASSLGLAGHYEQYF.

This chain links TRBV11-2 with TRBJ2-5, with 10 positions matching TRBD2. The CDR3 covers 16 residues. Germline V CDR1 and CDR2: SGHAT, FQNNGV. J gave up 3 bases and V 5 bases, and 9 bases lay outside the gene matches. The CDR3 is CASSLRIAGGKETQYF. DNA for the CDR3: TGTGCCAGCAGCCTACGAATAGCGGGAGGCAAAGAGACCCAGTACTTC.

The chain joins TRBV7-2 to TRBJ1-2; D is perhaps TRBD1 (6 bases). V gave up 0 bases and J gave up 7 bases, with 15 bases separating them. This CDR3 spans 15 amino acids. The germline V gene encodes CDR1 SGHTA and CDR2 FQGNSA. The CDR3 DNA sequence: TGTGCCAGCAGCTTAGCTTCACAGGGCCAGAGTGGCTACACCTTC. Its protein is CASSLASQGQSGYTF.

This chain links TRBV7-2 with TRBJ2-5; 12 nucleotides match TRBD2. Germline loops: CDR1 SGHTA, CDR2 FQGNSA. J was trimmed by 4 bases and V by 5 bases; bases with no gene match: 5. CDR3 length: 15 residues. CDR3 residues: CASSPTSGSAETQYF. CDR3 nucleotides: TGTGCCAGCAGCCCGACTAGCGGGAGTGCAGAGACCCAGTACTTC.

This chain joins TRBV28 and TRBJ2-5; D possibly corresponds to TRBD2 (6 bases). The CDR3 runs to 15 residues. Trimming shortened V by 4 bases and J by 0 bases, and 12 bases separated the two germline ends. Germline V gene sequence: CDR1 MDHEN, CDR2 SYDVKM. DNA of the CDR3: TGTGCCAGCAGTTCCAGCCTAGCGCACCAAGAGACCCAGTACTTC. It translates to CASSSSLAHQETQYF.

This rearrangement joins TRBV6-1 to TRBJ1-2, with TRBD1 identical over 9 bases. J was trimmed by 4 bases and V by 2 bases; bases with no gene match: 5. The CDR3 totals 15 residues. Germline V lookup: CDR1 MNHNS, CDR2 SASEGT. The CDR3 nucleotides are TGTGCCAGCAGTGAAACAAGGGGACAGGGCTATGGCTACACCTTC. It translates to CASSETRGQGYGYTF.

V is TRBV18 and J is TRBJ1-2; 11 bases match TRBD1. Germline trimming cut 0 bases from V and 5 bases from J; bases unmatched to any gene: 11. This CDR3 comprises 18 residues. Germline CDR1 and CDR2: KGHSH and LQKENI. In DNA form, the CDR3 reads TGTGCCAGCTCACCACCGGGGACAGGGGGTTCCGCTACGTATGGCTACACCTTC. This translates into CASSPPGTGGSATYGYTF.

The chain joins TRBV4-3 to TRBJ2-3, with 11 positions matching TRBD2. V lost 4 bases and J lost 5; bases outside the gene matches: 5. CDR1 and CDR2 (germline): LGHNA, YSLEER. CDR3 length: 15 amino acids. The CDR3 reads CASSLLAGVQDTQYF. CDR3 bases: TGCGCCAGCAGCCTACTAGCGGGGGTCCAAGATACGCAGTATTTT.

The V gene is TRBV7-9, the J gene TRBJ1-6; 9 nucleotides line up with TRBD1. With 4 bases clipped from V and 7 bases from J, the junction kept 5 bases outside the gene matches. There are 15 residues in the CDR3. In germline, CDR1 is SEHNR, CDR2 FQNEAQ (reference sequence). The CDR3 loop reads CASSSDRGMNSPLHF. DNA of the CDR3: TGTGCCAGCAGCTCCGACAGGGGGATGAATTCACCCCTCCACTTT.

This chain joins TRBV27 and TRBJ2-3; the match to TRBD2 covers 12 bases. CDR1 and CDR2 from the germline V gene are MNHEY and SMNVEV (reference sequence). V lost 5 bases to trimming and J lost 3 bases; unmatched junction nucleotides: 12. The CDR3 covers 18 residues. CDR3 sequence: CASSASSGRATGTDTQYF. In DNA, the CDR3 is TGTGCCAGCAGTGCATCTAGCGGGAGGGCCACTGGTACAGATACGCAGTATTTT.

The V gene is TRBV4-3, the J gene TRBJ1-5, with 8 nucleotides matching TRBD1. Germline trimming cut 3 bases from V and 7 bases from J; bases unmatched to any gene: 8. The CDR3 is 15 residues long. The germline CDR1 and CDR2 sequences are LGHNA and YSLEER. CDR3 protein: CASSHDLTGAQPQHF. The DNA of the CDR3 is TGCGCCAGCAGCCATGATCTGACAGGGGCACAGCCCCAGCATTTT.

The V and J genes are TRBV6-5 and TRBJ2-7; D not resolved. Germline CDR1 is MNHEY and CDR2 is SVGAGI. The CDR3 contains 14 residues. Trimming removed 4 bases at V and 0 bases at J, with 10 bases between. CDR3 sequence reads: CASSFDTFSYEQYF. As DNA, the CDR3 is TGTGCCAGCAGTTTCGACACATTCTCCTACGAGCAGTACTTC.

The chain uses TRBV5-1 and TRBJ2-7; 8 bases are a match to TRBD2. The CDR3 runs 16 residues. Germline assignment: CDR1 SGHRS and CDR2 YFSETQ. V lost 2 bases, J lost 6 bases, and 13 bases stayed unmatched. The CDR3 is CASSLAPGLEASEQYF. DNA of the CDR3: TGCGCCAGCAGCTTAGCCCCGGGACTAGAGGCTTCCGAGCAGTACTTC.